Below are 28 T cell receptor beta chains sequenced from a single sample in a study of blood T cell repertoires in COVID-19. Generated by immunoSEQ multiplex PCR, the TCRdb table keeps only in-frame clones and is missing some. The table has some 170,000 clones, roughly four fifths seen once. The sequenced sample consisted of peripheral blood. The receptors shown here come from a woman aged 40 to 50 with COVID-19, enrolled during active disease.

The CDR3: CASRDRDYQTYEQYF. The CDR3 DNA follows: TGCGCCAGCAGGGACCGGGACTACCAAACCTACGAGCAGTACTTC. This sequence joins TRBV10-2 and TRBJ2-7; 7 positions agree with TRBD2. V shed 6 bases and J 2 bases; nucleotides not matched to a gene: 10. Germline values: CDR1 WSHSY, CDR2 SAAADI. The CDR3 sequence is 15 residues long.

The chain recombines TRBV2 with TRBJ2-1, with 8 bases identical to TRBD2. Germline lookup yields CDR1 SNHLY and CDR2 FYNNEI. The CDR3 consists of 16 residues. V was clipped by 3 bases and J by 2 bases; unmatched bases: 6. As DNA, the CDR3 is TGTGCCAGCAGTGACCTGAGCGGGAGAACCTACAATGAGCAGTTCTTC. Amino acid sequence: CASSDLSGRTYNEQFF.

This chain connects TRBV20-1 to TRBJ2-7; TRBD2 is a possible D gene (6 bases). The length of the CDR3 is 13 residues. V lost 3 bases, J lost 6 bases, and 15 bases lay in between. Per germline, CDR1 DFQATT and CDR2 SNEGSKA (reference sequence). CDR3: CSASKTVGGEQYF. The CDR3 DNA reads as TGCAGTGCTAGTAAGACAGTCGGGGGCGAGCAGTACTTC.

CDR3 in amino acids: CASSKQGMNTEAFF. The CDR3, as DNA: TGTGCCAGTAGTAAGCAGGGGATGAACACTGAAGCTTTCTTT. The V call is TRBV19, the J call TRBJ1-1; possibly TRBD1 for D (6 bases). Germline values: CDR1 LNHDA, CDR2 SQIVND (reference sequence). The CDR3 is 14 amino acids. V was shortened by 4 bases and J by 0 bases, with 9 bases between the two germline ends.

The chain couples TRBV7-9 to TRBJ2-1; the match to TRBD1 covers 8 bases. The junction had 3 bases not matched to a gene; V was cut back by 5 bases and J by 3 bases. The germline V gene has CDR1 SEHNR and CDR2 FQNEAQ (reference sequence). The CDR3 sequence is 14 residues long. The CDR3 protein is CASSRGQDYNEQFF. The CDR3 DNA reads as TGTGCCAGCAGCCGGGGACAGGACTACAATGAGCAGTTCTTC.

The rearrangement links TRBV2 to TRBJ2-5; weak D call: TRBD1 (6 bases). The CDR3 totals 13 residues. The V gene lost 6 bases and the J gene lost 1 base, with 9 bases spanning the gap. Per germline, CDR1 SNHLY and CDR2 FYNNEI. CDR3 bases: TGTGCCAGCAGACAGGGAACCCAAGAGACCCAGTACTTC. Its translation: CASRQGTQETQYF.

The chain is built from TRBV5-4 and TRBJ1-2, with D unresolved. The CDR3 consists of 15 residues. V lost 2 bases to trimming and J lost 3 bases, with 14 bases between them. Germline lookup yields CDR1 SGHNT and CDR2 YYREEE (reference sequence). CDR3 nucleotide sequence: TGTGCCAGCAGCTTAGGATGGGAGGGAGACTATGGCTACACCTTC. It encodes CASSLGWEGDYGYTF.

The gene calls are TRBV18 and TRBJ2-5; 13 nucleotides line up with TRBD2. The CDR3 length is 16 residues. Trimming removed 3 bases from V and 2 bases from J; junction bases left unmatched: 3. Germline V gives CDR1 KGHSH, CDR2 LQKENI. This CDR3 reads CASSPRLAGGQETQYF. DNA of the CDR3: TGTGCCAGCTCACCGAGACTAGCGGGGGGACAAGAGACCCAGTACTTC.

This clone was recorded only once. The rearrangement links TRBV29-1 to TRBJ1-2; 11 nucleotides agree with TRBD1. Germline V gene data show CDR1 as SQVTM and CDR2 as ANQGSEA. This CDR3 is built from 14 residues. V dropped 6 bases and J dropped 5; count of bases not matched to a gene: 8. The CDR3 reads CSVAGTGGKYGYTF. The CDR3 nucleotides read TGCAGCGTGGCCGGGACAGGGGGAAAGTATGGCTACACCTTC. Filled out from reference TRBV29-1 and TRBJ1-2, the complete variable domain reads SAVISQKPSRDICQRGTSLTIQCQVDSQVTMMFWYRQQPGQSLTLIATANQGSEATYESGFVIDKFPISRPNLTFSTLTVSNMSPEDSSIYLCSVAGTGGKYGYTFGSGTRLTVV.

V and J are TRBV23-1 and TRBJ2-5, with D maybe TRBD2 (5 bases). TRBV23-1 counts as an open reading frame of uncertain function. V was clipped by 7 bases and J by 0 bases, with 18 bases between them. The CDR3 sequence is 16 residues long. CDR3 DNA sequence: TGCGCCAGCAAACTTTTAGCGAGCTCGGACCAAGAGACCCAGTACTTC. It is translated as CASKLLASSDQETQYF.

This chain links TRBV7-2 with TRBJ2-7, with TRBD1 identical over 9 bases. The CDR3 runs to 14 residues. Germline V gene lookup returns CDR1 SGHTA and CDR2 FQGNSA. With 7 bases clipped from V and 2 bases from J, the junction kept 6 bases outside the gene matches. The CDR3 protein is CASKGDRVTYEQYF. CDR3 sequence (DNA): TGTGCCAGCAAGGGGGACAGGGTGACCTACGAGCAGTACTTC.

This clone was picked up a small number of times. The chain couples TRBV3-1 (or the pseudogene TRBV3-2) to TRBJ2-2, with a tentative D call TRBD2 (6 bases). V lost 1 base and J lost 3, with 9 bases in between. CDR1 LGHDT and CDR2 YNNKEL come from the germline V gene (reference sequence). This CDR3 comprises 15 residues. For the CDR3, the DNA is TGTGCCAGCAGCCAAGGACTAGGAGACACCGGGGAGCTGTTTTTT. Its translation: CASSQGLGDTGELFF.

This clone was recorded many times. The chain has TRBV6-5 and TRBJ1-2; 7 bases map to TRBD1. This CDR3 comprises 16 residues. Losses at the gene ends were 0 bases for V and 0 bases for J; bases not matched to a gene: 4. Germline CDR1 MNHEY, CDR2 SVGAGI. The CDR3: CASSYSRTGSNYGYTF. The CDR3 bases are TGTGCCAGCAGTTACTCCCGGACAGGCTCTAACTATGGCTACACCTTC.

The gene calls are TRBV12-3 or TRBV12-4 and TRBJ1-1; 8 positions match TRBD1. Unmatched junction bases numbered 5, after V lost 7 bases and J lost 10 bases. The CDR3 runs 11 residues. The chain's CDR3 is CASKDRVRAFF. The CDR3 DNA sequence: TGTGCCAGCAAGGACAGGGTGCGAGCTTTCTTT.

The V and J genes are TRBV3-1 (or the pseudogene TRBV3-2) and TRBJ1-4, with D hard to call. Trimming stripped 1 base from V and 8 bases from J, with 17 bases between. The CDR3 is 16 residues long. In germline, CDR1 is LGHDT, CDR2 YNNKEL (reference sequence). CDR3 nucleotide sequence: TGTGCCAGCAGCCAAGCACAGATCATGACCCAAGAAAAACTGTTTTTT. Translating it yields CASSQAQIMTQEKLFF.

The J gene is TRBJ2-2, the V gene TRBV6-2 or TRBV6-3; D not certain. The V gene lost 1 base and the J gene lost 4 bases, with 13 bases spanning the gap. Germline loops: CDR1 MNHEY, CDR2 SVGEGT. The CDR3 spans 16 residues. Here the CDR3 DNA reads TGTGCCAGCAGTTACTACCTCACAACGGGCACCGGGGAGCTGTTTTTT. Translated, it gives CASSYYLTTGTGELFF.

The V and J genes are TRBV29-1 and TRBJ1-5, with D perhaps TRBD1 (5 bases). Germline V lookup: CDR1 SQVTM, CDR2 ANQGSEA. The CDR3 covers 13 residues. V lost 2 bases, J lost 6 bases, and 11 bases lay in between. The CDR3 DNA sequence: TGCAGCGTTGAATCAGGGTTTGGTCAGCCCCAGCATTTT. Its translation: CSVESGFGQPQHF.

J is TRBJ1-5 and V is TRBV9; D perhaps matches TRBD1 (5 bases). Germline values: CDR1 SGDLS, CDR2 YYNGEE. The CDR3 covers 16 residues. The V and J ends lost 4 bases and 4 bases respectively, with 18 bases between them. CDR3: CASSPGESGNNQPQHF. The CDR3 DNA reads TGTGCCAGCAGCCCGGGGGAATCCGGGAATAATCAGCCCCAGCATTTT.

V usage is TRBV2 and J usage is TRBJ2-3, with 7 bases identical to TRBD2. From germline, CDR1 is SNHLY and CDR2 FYNNEI. V was pared by 9 bases and J by 1 base, with 1 base of the junction left unmatched. The CDR3 has 12 residues. CDR3 protein: CASTSGTDTQYF. In nucleotides, the CDR3 is TGTGCCAGTACTAGCGGCACAGATACGCAGTATTTT.

The chain joins TRBV6-5 to TRBJ1-5, with 9 bases that match TRBD1. Germline CDR1 and CDR2: MNHEY and SVGAGI. Germline trimming cut 6 bases from V and 1 base from J; bases unmatched to any gene: 1. The CDR3 contains 14 residues. The CDR3: CASRGQGSNQPQHF. DNA for the CDR3: TGTGCCAGCAGGGGACAGGGAAGCAATCAGCCCCAGCATTTT.

The rearrangement links TRBV5-4 to TRBJ2-7, with TRBD2 identical over 9 bases. Per germline, CDR1 SGHNT and CDR2 YYREEE (reference sequence). After removal of 2 bases from V and 6 bases from J, the junction contained 9 bases not matched to a gene. The CDR3 is 15 amino acids. The CDR3, as DNA: TGTGCCAGCAGCTTCCGCGGGAGGGGTCTGCTCGAGCAGTACTTC. Amino acids: CASSFRGRGLLEQYF.

The gene calls are TRBV5-4 and TRBJ2-3, with D tentatively TRBD2 (6 bases). CDR1 and CDR2 (germline): SGHNT, YYREEE (reference sequence). This CDR3 is built from 15 residues. Trimming left V 4 bases short and J 9 bases short, with 21 bases between. The CDR3 protein is CASSPIESGLSTQYF. CDR3 bases: TGTGCCAGCAGCCCTATTGAATCGGGACTGTCAACGCAGTATTTT.

The rearrangement joins TRBV2 to TRBJ1-2, with no clear D. The ends were cut back, 6 bases at V and 2 bases at J, with 13 bases in the middle. The length of the CDR3 is 14 residues. The germline gives CDR1 SNHLY, CDR2 FYNNEI. CDR3 sequence reads: CASRGYGGNYGYTF. CDR3 nucleotides: TGTGCCAGCAGAGGTTACGGCGGAAACTATGGCTACACCTTC.

Note on this clone: A much more abundant neighbour one base away suggests this may be a read error. The rearrangement links TRBV2 to TRBJ1-1; D uncertain. Germline CDR1 reads SNHLY; CDR2 reads FYNNEI. This CDR3 region has 13 residues. V was pared by 6 bases and J by 0 bases, with 8 bases between. The CDR3 spells CASRRDLNTEAFF. CDR3 coding DNA: TGTGCCAGCAGGAGGGATTTGAACACTGAAGCTTTCTTT.

The chain combines TRBV7-3 with TRBJ2-3; perhaps TRBD1 as D (5 bases). V shed 8 bases and J shed 0 bases, with 12 bases lying between them. Looked up from germline, CDR1 is SGHTA and CDR2 is FQGTGA. The CDR3 totals 14 residues. The CDR3 coding sequence is TGTGCCAGCGAAAGGGGCACTAGCACAGATACGCAGTATTTT. It yields the protein CASERGTSTDTQYF.

Remarks on this clone: The same CDR3 also results from other DNA sequences found in this sample. This chain uses TRBV7-9 with TRBJ2-7, with a tentative D call TRBD1 (6 bases). Trimming shortened V by 2 bases and J by 4 bases, and 6 bases separated the two germline ends. Germline values: CDR1 SEHNR, CDR2 FQNEAQ (reference sequence). This CDR3 has 12 amino acids. In DNA form, the CDR3 reads TGTGCCAGCAGCTTACAGGGGTACGAGCAGTACTTC. Encoded protein: CASSLQGYEQYF.

V usage is TRBV4-2 and J usage is TRBJ1-3; D may be TRBD1 (5 bases). The CDR3 consists of 16 residues. Trimming left V 0 bases short and J 4 bases short, with 13 bases between. Germline V gene sequence: CDR1 LGHNA, CDR2 YNFKEQ. The CDR3 nucleotides are TGTGCCAGCAGCCAAGATCTTGGGGGGAGAGGAAACACCATATATTTT. Translation: CASSQDLGGRGNTIYF.

The chain employs TRBV27 and TRBJ2-7, with D perhaps matching TRBD1 (7 bases). From germline, CDR1 is MNHEY and CDR2 SMNVEV (reference sequence). The CDR3 covers 14 residues. Trimming pared 5 bases from V and 1 base from J, leaving 12 bases between. This CDR3 reads CASSASGGSYEQYV. CDR3 nucleotides: TGTGCCAGCAGTGCGTCAGGGGGGTCCTACGAGCAGTACGTC.